This TCR beta chain is from a study of OX40 agonist ivuxolimab in advanced cancers. With respect to the entire study: Ivuxolimab was a fully human IgG2 agonistic monoclonal antibody targeting the costimulatory receptor OX40 (CD134). Of the approximately 53 patients in dose escalation, about 20 had hepatocellular carcinoma, about 15 had melanoma, 9 had renal cell carcinoma and 9 had head and neck cancer. The monotherapy dose-escalation portion (N = 52 patients) of the phase I ivuxolimab trial is reported in the paper. Intravenous ivuxolimab was administered to patients every 2 weeks at six dose levels: 0.01, 0.1, 0.3, 1.5, 3 and 10 mg/kg. Peripheral TCRbeta sequencing aimed to test whether ivuxolimab altered TCR sequence diversity and caused clonal T-cell expansion. Partial responses occurred in three dose-escalation patients: two with cutaneous melanoma and one with hepatocellular carcinoma. Patients were allowed to have had prior anti-PD-1, anti-PD-L1 or anti-CTLA-4 therapy, and approximately 40% of the dose-escalation patients had been treated with checkpoint inhibitors. In the dose-escalation cohort, nearly 85% of patients were male, and the mean age was approximately 60 years with a range of roughly 20 to 85. General findings and caveats noted by the study authors: Low levels of normalized T-cell clonal expansion were also seen in some patients who did not respond. After ivuxolimab, CD8+ T cells had more expanded clones than CD4+ T cells on average. At doses of 0.1 to 3.0 mg/kg, clonal expansion of both CD4+ and CD8+ blood T cells was observed from baseline to week 6. In the 0.1-3.0 mg/kg groups, partial responders were among the patients with the lowest normalized peripheral clonal expansion, particularly in CD8+ T cells. The antigen specificity of the peripheral T cells that underwent clonal expansion was not determined.

The trial excluded patients who had a history of autoimmune disease or were on systemic immunosuppression. Peripheral blood for TCR sequencing was drawn from every dose cohort at baseline, at cycle 4 day 1 and at cycle 7 day 1. The samples were taken from a phase I, first-in-human, multicenter, open-label dose-escalation trial of ivuxolimab. Adults with locally advanced or metastatic head and neck squamous cell, hepatocellular, melanoma or renal cell carcinoma were enrolled in the trial. CD4+ and CD8+ T cells were sorted separately from peripheral blood before TCR sequencing. In regard to this clone: Its antigen is currently not known. The sample holds no much larger clone one base away, and base qualities are not on file.

From the germline V gene, CDR1 is SGDLS and CDR2 is YYNGEE. The CDR3 starts with the cysteine, ends with the phenylalanine, and has 14 residues. The CDR3 DNA has 42 bases and is translated from base 1. V and J are truncated by 1 base and 5 bases respectively, leaving an intervening sequence of 7 bases. For sequencing of the TCRbeta CDR3 region, genomic DNA was extracted from the sorted cells. The immunoSEQ Assay was used to sequence the TCRbeta CDR3 regions. The immuneACCESS repertoire file appears here via TCRdb, limited to in-frame rearrangements. These files lack a portion of the clones; in checked studies, under half of the deficit traces to unresolved V genes, and the cause of the others is not known. The sample data list 55,000 to 60,000 clones, and 65% to 85% of these were observed just once. Roughly 0.6% of the sample is taken by the ten largest.

The chain is made from TRBV9 and TRBJ1-6; the D gene is perhaps TRBD1, on 5 matching bases. The clonotype originates from an adult with an advanced solid tumor such as melanoma, head and neck, liver or kidney cancer. The sample here was CD4+ or CD8+ T cells sorted from blood, taken in a trial of the OX40 agonist ivuxolimab. The bases read TGTGCCAGCAGCGTAAGACAGAATAATTCACCCCTCCACTTT. It specifies CASSVRQNNSPLHF.